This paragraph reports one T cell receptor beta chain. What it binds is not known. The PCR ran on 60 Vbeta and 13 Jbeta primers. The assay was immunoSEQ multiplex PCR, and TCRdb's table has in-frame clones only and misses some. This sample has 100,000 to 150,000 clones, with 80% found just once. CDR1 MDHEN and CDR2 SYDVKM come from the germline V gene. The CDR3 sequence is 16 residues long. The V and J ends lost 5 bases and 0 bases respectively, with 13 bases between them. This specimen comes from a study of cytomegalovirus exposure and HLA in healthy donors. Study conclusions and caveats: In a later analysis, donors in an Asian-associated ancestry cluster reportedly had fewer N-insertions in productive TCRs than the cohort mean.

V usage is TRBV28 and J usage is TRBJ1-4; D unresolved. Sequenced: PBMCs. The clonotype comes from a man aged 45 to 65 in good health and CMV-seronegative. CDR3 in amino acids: CASSGRSVTTNEKLFF. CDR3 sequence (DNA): TGTGCCAGCAGTGGCCGATCTGTGACAACTAATGAAAAACTGTTTTTT.